The sequence of this TCR beta chain was determined in a study of T cell repertoires in cytomegalovirus infection. Study conclusions and caveats: In two of eight donors, the top clonotype was HLA-C-restricted CMV-specific.

This clonotype was seen more than once but under ten times. Its antigen remains unknown. V was shortened by 5 bases and J by 0 bases, with 12 bases between the two germline ends. The germline gives CDR1 SEHNR, CDR2 FQNEAQ (reference sequence). This CDR3 is built from 15 residues. TCRdb re-called the reads with MiXCR, one entry per CDR3 protein. Among a few hundred thousand distinct CDR3 sequences listed, 9.1% were seen once. The rearrangement links TRBV7-9 to TRBJ2-3; D may match TRBD1 or TRBD2 (5 bases each). Source material: PBMCs. The TCR comes from a human donor in good health (CMV status not recorded). Some clones in this sample may be carry-over from other donors' samples. The CDR3 loop is CASSPEGLSTDTQYF. The CDR3 bases are TGTGCCAGCAGCCCCGAGGGGCTGAGCACAGATACGCAGTATTTT.